This entry describes one T cell receptor (beta chain). This entry comes from a study of blood T cell repertoires in COVID-19. The assay was immunoSEQ multiplex PCR, and TCRdb's table has in-frame clones only and misses some. The sample yields a few hundred thousand clones, approximately 89% seen once. Germline values: CDR1 SGHNT, CDR2 YYREEE (reference sequence). This CDR3 region has 12 residues. The V gene end was trimmed by 2 bases and the J gene end by 9 bases; junction bases not matched to a gene: 4. This receptor was taken from a woman in her 40s who had recovered from COVID-19. Material: peripheral blood. This chain uses TRBV5-4 with TRBJ2-5, with 7 bases matching TRBD1. CDR3 DNA: TGTGCCAGCAGCTTAACAGGGGATCCCCAGTACTTC. Its protein is CASSLTGDPQYF. Filled out from reference TRBV5-4 and TRBJ2-5, the complete variable domain reads ETGVTQSPTHLIKTRGQQVTLRCSSQSGHNTVSWYQQALGQGPQFIFQYYREEENGRGNFPPRFSGLQFPNYSSELNVNALELDDSALYLCASSLTGDPQYFGPGTRLLVL.